This TCR beta chain was identified in a study of blood T cell repertoires in COVID-19. Study information: Sources were T cells, B-cell-depleted T cells, or PBMCs; the material itself was cDNA or gDNA.

In the authors' workflow: From reference gene primer amplification, estimates of nucleated cell counts were derived. TCRdb's copy holds only in-frame clones and misses some; the assay was immunoSEQ multiplex PCR. That table supplies the V and J calls and clone size; D and trimming were determined from the DNA. The data hold some 58,000 clones, with around nine tenths observed a single time. In germline, CDR1 is SGHTA, CDR2 FQGNSA. There are 15 residues in the CDR3. In the case of this clone: An end of the junction differs from the germline gene, which may be a read error.

The sample comprised peripheral blood. The sequence came from a man in his forties or fifties with active COVID-19. J is TRBJ1-1 and V is TRBV7-2; D gene ambiguous. CDR3 bases: TGTGTCAGCAGCTTACTCGTTGCGGGTGGGACTGAAGCTTTCTTT. Translating it yields CVSSLLVAGGTEAFF.